These 12 T cell receptor beta chains share one sample of origin, sequenced in a study of T cells in Graves' hyperthyroidism and ophthalmopathy. TCR beta CDR3 sequences were amplified from RNA transcripts. Using the HTBI primer set, a first-round RT-PCR was run on the TCR CDR3. TCRdb re-called the multiplex PCR reads with MiXCR, one entry per CDR3 protein. This sample has about 380,000 distinct CDR3 sequences; around a sixth occur once, and the top ten carry 35% to 50%. The sample taken for sequencing was blood. These receptors were taken from a man younger than 30 with Graves' ophthalmopathy.

In regard to this clonotype: This may arise from a read error, as a much more abundant clone is one base away. The chain combines TRBV5-1 with TRBJ1-2; a weak D match, TRBD1 (5 bases). Germline CDR1 reads SGHRS; CDR2 reads YFSETQ. This CDR3 is built from 16 residues. The V gene lost 4 bases and the J gene lost 8 bases, with 24 bases spanning the gap. The CDR3 sequence is CASSGGSLTPSWGYTF. The CDR3 nucleotides read TGCGCCAGCAGCGGGGGATCCCTAACACCGTCCTGGGGCTACACCTTC. Full variable domain (outside the CDR3, taken from reference TRBV5-1 and TRBJ1-2): KAGVTQTPRYLIKTRGQQVTLSCSPISGHRSVSWYQQTPGQGLQFLFEYFSETQRNKGNFPGRFSGRQFSNSRSEMNVSTLELGDSALYLCASSGGSLTPSWGYTFGSGTRLTVV.

This clonotype was counted a few times. The rearrangement links TRBV12-5 to TRBJ1-1, with 7 bases aligning to TRBD1. V dropped 1 base and J dropped 7; count of bases not matched to a gene: 12. CDR3 length: 16 residues. The V gene's germline CDR1 is LGHNT and CDR2 FRNRAP. CDR3 sequence (DNA): TGTGCTAGTGGTTTGGGACCGTCGACAGGGATGGATGAAGCTTTCTTT. Encoded protein: CASGLGPSTGMDEAFF.

The gene calls are TRBV10-2 and TRBJ2-5; no clear D gene. V gave up 0 bases and J gave up 7 bases, with 9 bases separating them. The germline CDR1 and CDR2 sequences are WSHSY and SAAADI. The CDR3 length is 13 residues. CDR3 region: CASSESREGTQYF. The CDR3 nucleotides read TGCGCCAGCAGTGAGTCGAGAGAAGGGACCCAGTACTTC.

This sequence joins TRBV5-1 and TRBJ2-2; 9 bases are a match to TRBD1. The V and J ends lost 4 bases and 4 bases, in that order; junction bases with no gene match: 8. Germline V lookup: CDR1 SGHRS, CDR2 YFSETQ. The CDR3 contains 16 residues. The DNA of the CDR3 is TGCGCCAGCAGCGTTACAGGGGGCGAGGGCACCGGGGAGCTGTTTTTT. Translating it yields CASSVTGGEGTGELFF. The full variable domain, in which reference TRBV5-1 and TRBJ2-2 provide the parts outside the CDR3, is KAGVTQTPRYLIKTRGQQVTLSCSPISGHRSVSWYQQTPGQGLQFLFEYFSETQRNKGNFPGRFSGRQFSNSRSEMNVSTLELGDSALYLCASSVTGGEGTGELFFGEGSRLTVL.

The rearrangement links TRBV27 to TRBJ1-3; TRBD1 matches at 7 bases. Germline V lookup: CDR1 MNHEY, CDR2 SMNVEV (reference sequence). V gave up 3 bases and J gave up 1 base; unmatched junction bases: 3. The CDR3 sequence is 15 residues long. The DNA of the CDR3 is TGTGCCAGCAGTTTGAAGGGGGCTTCTGGAAACACCATATATTTT. Protein: CASSLKGASGNTIYF.

This clonotype was picked up one time. The rearrangement joins TRBV2 to TRBJ1-1, with D tentatively TRBD1 (5 bases). V gave up 8 bases and J gave up 0 bases, with 16 bases separating them. Germline CDR1 is SNHLY and CDR2 is FYNNEI. The CDR3 sequence is 15 residues long. CDR3 protein: CASCQTESMNTEAFF. CDR3 coding DNA: TGTGCCAGCTGTCAGACAGAGTCAATGAACACTGAAGCTTTCTTT.

In this sample, this clonotype turned up many times. The V and J genes are TRBV6-1 and TRBJ2-3; 9 bases are shared with TRBD1. The trim removed 5 bases at V and 2 bases at J, leaving 5 bases unmatched. There are 15 residues in the CDR3. CDR1 and CDR2 from the germline V gene are MNHNS and SASEGT. The CDR3 protein is CASSSGTGHTDTQYF. CDR3 coding DNA: TGTGCCAGCAGTAGTGGGACAGGGCACACAGATACGCAGTATTTT.

This clonotype was observed a few times. The CDR3 spells CASSYRGADTQYF. CDR3 in DNA: TGTGCCAGCAGTTACAGGGGAGCAGATACGCAGTATTTT. The J gene is TRBJ2-3, the V gene TRBV7-2; 7 bases agree with TRBD1. The CDR3 runs to 13 residues. Trimming removed 6 bases from V and 4 bases from J; junction bases left unmatched: 4. The germline gives CDR1 SGHTA, CDR2 FQGNSA. The complete variable domain, with remaining parts taken from reference TRBV7-2 and TRBJ2-3, reads GAGVSQSPSNKVTEKGKDVELRCDPISGHTALYWYRQSLGQGLEFLIYFQGNSAPDKSGLPSDRFSAERTGGSVSTLTIQRTQQEDSAVYLCASSYRGADTQYFGPGTRLTVL.

This clonotype was recorded at least ten times. This chain links TRBV2 with TRBJ2-7, with 9 nucleotides matching TRBD1. Germline CDR1 SNHLY, CDR2 FYNNEI. The junction had 8 bases not matched to a gene; V was cut back by 6 bases and J by 5 bases. The CDR3 runs 14 residues. The CDR3 region has the DNA TGTGCCAGCAGGCCGGGACAGGGTGGTCACGAGCAGTACTTC. Its translation: CASRPGQGGHEQYF.

The sample holds a few counts of this clonotype. The chain uses TRBV2 and TRBJ1-3; no reliable D call. The CDR3 has 12 residues. Germline V CDR1 and CDR2: SNHLY, FYNNEI. The V end was cut by 4 bases, the J end by 2 bases, with 3 bases between. The CDR3 nucleotides are TGTGCCAGCAGTGGGCCTGGAAACACCATATATTTT. As protein: CASSGPGNTIYF.

This clonotype was seen a few times. This chain uses TRBV20-1 with TRBJ1-4; maybe TRBD1 (5 bases). Trimming cost V 6 bases and J 4 bases, with 18 bases left between them. The CDR3 contains 15 residues. CDR1 and CDR2 from the germline V gene are DFQATT and SNEGSKA (reference sequence). CDR3 loop: CSALPGTAINEKLFF. The CDR3 DNA is TGCAGTGCCTTACCCGGGACCGCGATTAATGAAAAACTGTTTTTT.

This clonotype has ten or more counts. The J gene is TRBJ1-1, the V gene TRBV5-1; possible D gene TRBD1, 6 bases. Trimming left V 4 bases short and J 6 bases short, with 16 bases between. The CDR3 extends over 14 amino acids. Germline values: CDR1 SGHRS, CDR2 YFSETQ. CDR3 bases: TGCGCCAGCAGCGGGGACAACGGCTACGCTGAAGCTTTCTTT. Translated: CASSGDNGYAEAFF.